This T cell receptor beta chain was profiled in a study of T cells in Graves' hyperthyroidism and ophthalmopathy. RNA transcripts provided the source from which TCR beta CDR3 regions were amplified. A first-round RT-PCR of the TCR CDR3 used the HTBI primer set. Using its own MiXCR run on the multiplex PCR reads, TCRdb lists one record per CDR3 protein. The sample lists 250,000 to 300,000 distinct CDR3 sequences; roughly an eighth were seen once. This clonotype was observed a few times. Hyperthyroidism, newly diagnosed and lasting under 2 months, affected patients aged 18 to 65. Exclusions: uncontrolled infection, other autoimmune disease, pregnancy, lactation. The V gene lost 6 bases and the J gene lost 0 bases, with 10 bases spanning the gap. This CDR3 spans 14 amino acids. Germline V gene sequence: CDR1 SGDLS, CDR2 YYNGEE.

This sequence was found in a woman aged 40 to 50 with Graves' hyperthyroidism. The sequenced sample was blood. The V call is TRBV9, the J call TRBJ1-3; D not resolved. CDR3 residues: CASNIQSSGNTIYF. CDR3 sequence (DNA): TGTGCCAGCAACATACAGAGCTCTGGAAACACCATATATTTT.